This record covers a single T cell receptor beta chain. This record belongs to a study of blood T cell repertoires in COVID-19. On the study more broadly: Samples came from the United States, Italy and Spain, spanning acute and convalescent COVID-19.

Per the original methods: Scientists estimated how many nucleated cells there were by amplifying reference gene primers. TCRdb's copy holds only in-frame clones and misses some; the assay was immunoSEQ multiplex PCR. The D gene and trimming were derived from the DNA, and the V and J assignments and clone size from that table. The sample lists 85,000 to 100,000 clones; roughly 85% were seen once. The CDR3 is made up of 11 amino acids. Trimming stripped 5 bases from V and 6 bases from J, with 7 bases between. Germline-derived CDR1 and CDR2 are MNHEY and SMNVEV (reference sequence). Sequenced material: peripheral blood. This chain uses TRBV27 with TRBJ1-1; D is unclear. This clonotype originated in a woman aged 60 to 75 with COVID-19, enrolled during active disease. The CDR3 nucleotides are TGTGCCAGCAGTGCAGGTTCTGAAGCTTTCTTT. As protein: CASSAGSEAFF.